These T cell receptor beta chains were read from a single sample in a study of lung T cells in sarcoidosis with Löfgren's syndrome. TCRdb re-called the reads through MiXCR, storing one row per CDR3 protein. Of some 21,000 distinct CDR3 sequences in the sample, approximately 22% were seen once. The sequenced sample was CD4+ T cells from bronchoalveolar lavage. The source is a human donor with sarcoidosis (Löfgren's syndrome or another form), or a control subject (not recorded which). CDR3s include the opening cysteine and the closing phenylalanine or tryptophan. D genes are given only for firm matches. Clone size is given for some rows only: seen once, a few or many times, or a class if the clone is expanded.

d_gene | j_gene | abundance | v_gene | CDR3aa | CDR3nt
- | TRBJ2-5 | medium-sized | TRBV7-2 | CASSFNLGETQYF | TGTGCCAGCAGTTTTAACCTGGGGGAGACCCAGTACTTC
- | TRBJ2-5 | many | TRBV2 | CASSELTAQETQYF | TGTGCCAGCAGTGAACTGACAGCGCAAGAGACCCAGTACTTC
- | TRBJ2-1 | - | TRBV5-5 | CASSYEGNEQFF | TGCGCCAGCAGCTATGAGGGTAATGAGCAGTTCTTC
TRBD2 | TRBJ2-1 | many | TRBV5-1 | CASRDPSGRSYNEQFF | TGCGCCAGCAGAGATCCTAGCGGGAGGTCCTACAATGAGCAGTTCTTC
TRBD1 | TRBJ1-1 | few | TRBV12-3/TRBV12-4 | CASSLAGQRNTEAFF | TGTGCCAGCAGTTTAGCGGGACAGAGGAACACTGAAGCTTTCTTT
- | TRBJ2-5 | many | TRBV10-3 | CAISDQRRGETQYF | TGTGCCATCAGTGACCAGAGGCGGGGAGAGACCCAGTACTTC
TRBD1 | TRBJ2-1 | medium-sized | TRBV28 | CASRRPTRGKSYNEQFF | TGTGCCAGCAGACGACCTACCAGGGGGAAGTCGTACAATGAGCAGTTCTTC
TRBD1 | TRBJ2-7 | few | TRBV29-1 | CSVASGTGTYEQYF | TGCAGCGTTGCCTCCGGGACAGGGACCTACGAGCAGTACTTC
- | TRBJ2-7 | medium-sized | TRBV28 | CASSSGPGREQYF | TGTGCCAGCAGTTCAGGACCGGGTCGGGAGCAGTACTTC
TRBD2 | TRBJ2-3 | many | TRBV7-2 | CASSPGIGLAGESTDTQYF | TGTGCCAGCAGCCCTGGGATAGGGCTAGCGGGAGAGAGCACAGATACGCAGTATTTT
TRBD1 | TRBJ2-1 | many | TRBV20-1 | CSARGGQFYNEQFF | TGCAGTGCTAGAGGGGGACAGTTCTACAATGAGCAGTTCTTC
TRBD2 | TRBJ2-7 | many | TRBV28 | CASGSPSGIRNEQYF | TGTGCCAGCGGAAGTCCCAGCGGGATAAGGAACGAGCAGTACTTC
- | TRBJ2-3 | few | TRBV29-1 | CSASTGADTQYF | TGCAGCGCCTCGACAGGTGCAGATACGCAGTATTTT
TRBD1 | TRBJ2-3 | - | TRBV25-1 | CASSDTGAGGLDTQYF | TGTGCCAGCAGTGATACCGGGGCAGGGGGTTTGGATACGCAGTATTTT
- | TRBJ2-5 | medium-sized | TRBV6-2/TRBV6-3 | CASSHTETQYF | TGTGCCAGCAGTCACACAGAGACCCAGTACTTC
- | TRBJ1-5 | medium-sized | TRBV6-2/TRBV6-3 | CASSQRTVNQPQHF | TGTGCCAGCAGTCAGAGAACTGTCAATCAGCCCCAGCATTTT
TRBD1 | TRBJ2-2 | many | TRBV20-1 | CSASRQGVGGELFF | TGCAGTGCTTCTAGACAGGGGGTAGGCGGGGAGCTGTTTTTT
TRBD2 | TRBJ2-7 | few | TRBV5-6 | CASRYGLDYEQYF | TGTGCCAGCAGATATGGACTAGACTACGAGCAGTACTTC
- | TRBJ2-5 | many | TRBV10-3 | CAISERVGETQYF | TGTGCCATCAGTGAGCGAGTCGGAGAGACCCAGTACTTC
- | TRBJ1-2 | - | TRBV4-1 | CASSQPDTGGYGYTF | TGCGCCAGCAGCCAACCAGACACGGGGGGCTATGGCTACACCTTC
- | TRBJ2-1 | - | TRBV5-6 | CASSLMGAYNEQFF | TGTGCCAGCAGCTTGATGGGTGCATACAATGAGCAGTTCTTC
- | TRBJ1-1 | medium-sized | TRBV28 | CASSLGGGLNTEAFF | TGTGCCAGCAGTTTGGGAGGAGGGCTGAACACTGAAGCTTTCTTT
- | TRBJ1-1 | many | TRBV7-2 | CASSPAPGREAFF | TGTGCCAGCAGCCCAGCCCCGGGACGGGAAGCTTTCTTT
TRBD1 | TRBJ2-1 | many | TRBV4-3 | CASSQDGTGVGEQFF | TGCGCCAGCAGCCAAGATGGGACAGGGGTTGGTGAGCAGTTCTTC
- | TRBJ2-2 | - | TRBV11-2 | CASSLAGSNTGELFF | TGTGCCAGCAGCTTAGCGGGATCGAACACCGGGGAGCTGTTTTTT
- | TRBJ2-2 | medium-sized | TRBV6-6 | CASSYVGANTGELFF | TGTGCCAGCAGTTACGTGGGAGCGAACACCGGGGAGCTGTTTTTT
TRBD1 | TRBJ2-3 | many | TRBV28 | CASSPPDRVPTQYF | TGTGCCAGCAGTCCCCCGGACAGGGTCCCAACGCAGTATTTT
- | TRBJ2-7 | few | TRBV7-9 | CASSLAAEQYF | TGTGCCAGCAGCTTAGCTGCCGAGCAGTACTTC
- | TRBJ2-1 | few | TRBV9 | CASSVRADRDSYNEQFF | TGTGCCAGCAGCGTAAGAGCGGACCGAGACTCCTACAATGAGCAGTTCTTC
TRBD2 | TRBJ2-1 | few | TRBV28 | CASSTTSGEYNEQFF | TGTGCCAGCAGTACGACTAGCGGGGAGTACAATGAGCAGTTCTTC
TRBD1 | TRBJ1-1 | once | TRBV30 | CAGSVLGPGQGGKTEAFF | TGTGCCGGGAGTGTACTAGGGCCCGGACAGGGGGGCAAAACTGAAGCTTTCTTT
TRBD1 | TRBJ1-1 | - | TRBV12-3/TRBV12-4 | CASSRKQGTEAFF | TGTGCCAGCAGCCGTAAACAGGGGACTGAAGCTTTCTTT
- | TRBJ1-4 | - | TRBV29-1 | CSAGTSPGEKLFF | TGCAGCGCCGGGACCTCCCCGGGGGAAAAACTGTTTTTT
TRBD1 | TRBJ2-3 | few | TRBV11-1 | CASSHLPLTGDTQYF | TGTGCCAGCAGCCATTTACCACTGACAGGGGATACGCAGTATTTT
- | TRBJ2-1 | - | TRBV5-1 | CASSLEQGAYNEQFF | TGCGCCAGCAGCTTGGAACAGGGAGCCTACAATGAGCAGTTCTTC
- | TRBJ2-7 | medium-sized | TRBV20-1 | CSALDYEQYF | TGCAGTGCCTTGGACTACGAGCAGTACTTC
- | TRBJ1-1 | many | TRBV14 | CASSQVCWENRCTEAFF | TGTGCCAGCAGCCAAGTTTGTTGGGAAAATCGATGTACTGAAGCTTTCTTT
- | TRBJ1-1 | medium-sized | TRBV25-1 | CASSVGNTEAFF | TGTGCCAGCAGTGTGGGGAACACTGAAGCTTTCTTT
- | TRBJ2-5 | many | TRBV2 | CASEGNTRETQYF | TGTGCCAGCGAGGGGAACACCAGGGAGACCCAGTACTTC
- | TRBJ2-5 | many | TRBV10-3 | CAISDNPGETQYF | TGTGCCATCAGTGACAATCCGGGGGAGACCCAGTACTTC
- | TRBJ1-6 | many | TRBV5-1 | CASSSQGEDSPLHF | TGCGCCAGCAGCTCACAGGGAGAGGATTCACCCCTCCACTTT
- | TRBJ1-3 | many | TRBV4-1 | CASSLAALSSGNTIYF | TGCGCCAGCAGCCTAGCGGCCCTTAGCTCTGGAAACACCATATATTTT
TRBD2 | TRBJ2-1 | many | TRBV7-2 | CASSLSSGSSYNEQFF | TGTGCCAGCAGCTTATCTAGCGGCTCCTCCTACAATGAGCAGTTCTTC
- | TRBJ2-2 | - | TRBV5-1 | CASSFAPSNTGELFF | TGCGCCAGCAGCTTCGCACCCTCGAACACCGGGGAGCTGTTTTTT
- | TRBJ2-5 | - | TRBV11-2 | CASSLDPVQETQYF | TGTGCCAGCAGCTTAGATCCTGTTCAAGAGACCCAGTACTTC
- | TRBJ1-1 | medium-sized | TRBV4-2 | CASSPFKGYTEAFF | TGTGCCAGCAGCCCGTTCAAAGGTTACACTGAAGCTTTCTTT
- | TRBJ2-5 | medium-sized | TRBV27 | CASSLRGAETQYF | TGTGCCAGCAGTTTACGTGGAGCAGAGACCCAGTACTTC
TRBD1 | TRBJ1-4 | - | TRBV12-3/TRBV12-4 | CASRKGQGNEKLFF | TGTGCCAGCAGGAAGGGACAGGGAAATGAAAAACTGTTTTTT
TRBD1 | TRBJ1-1 | - | TRBV11-2 | CASSARQGASTEALF | TGTGCCAGCAGCGCGCGACAGGGGGCCAGCACTGAAGCTTTATTT